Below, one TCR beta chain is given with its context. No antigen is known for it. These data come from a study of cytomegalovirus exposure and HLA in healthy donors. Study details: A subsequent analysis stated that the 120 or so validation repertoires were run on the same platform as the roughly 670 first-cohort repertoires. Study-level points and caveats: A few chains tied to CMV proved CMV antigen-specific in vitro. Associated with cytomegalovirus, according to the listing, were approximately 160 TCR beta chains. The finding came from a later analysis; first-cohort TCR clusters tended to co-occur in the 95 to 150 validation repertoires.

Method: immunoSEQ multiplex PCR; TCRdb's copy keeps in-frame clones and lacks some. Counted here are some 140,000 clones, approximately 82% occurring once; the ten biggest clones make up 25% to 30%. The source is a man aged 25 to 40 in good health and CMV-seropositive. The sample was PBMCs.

The CDR3 DNA follows: TGTGCCAGCAGCTTACGCAGGATAGTACCGTCTAACTATGGCTACACCTTC. It specifies CASSLRRIVPSNYGYTF. The genes are TRBV5-4 and TRBJ1-2; D remains ambiguous. CDR1 and CDR2 from the germline V gene are SGHNT and YYREEE (reference sequence). This CDR3 has 17 amino acids. The ends were cut back, 2 bases at V and 0 bases at J, with 17 bases in the middle. The variable domain in full, with the rest retrieved from reference TRBV5-4 and TRBJ1-2, is ETGVTQSPTHLIKTRGQQVTLRCSSQSGHNTVSWYQQALGQGPQFIFQYYREEENGRGNFPPRFSGLQFPNYSSELNVNALELDDSALYLCASSLRRIVPSNYGYTFGSGTRLTVV.